Listed below are T cell receptor beta chains from one sample, sequenced in a study of T cell responses to AZD1222 COVID-19 vaccine. Here immunoSEQ multiplex PCR was the method, and the copy in TCRdb shows in-frame clones only, minus some. The sample records more than 80,000 clones, 70% to 90% being singletons. Sequenced material: peripheral blood, taken on day 0 of MenACWY control vaccination. The receptor source for this set is an adult in good health. CDR3s include the opening cysteine and the closing phenylalanine or tryptophan. D genes are given only for firm matches. Expanded clones get a size class; other rows say once, few or many, or leave the size out.

V	size	J	D	length	CDR3	DNA
TRBV28	.	TRBJ2-5	TRBD2	13	CASSFRGGETQYF	TGTGCCAGCAGTTTTCGGGGGGGAGAGACCCAGTACTTC
TRBV5-5	.	TRBJ1-5	.	15	CASSFGSDSNQPQHF	TGTGCCAGCAGCTTCGGGTCGGATAGCAATCAGCCCCAGCATTTT
TRBV6-1	once	TRBJ1-2	.	13	CASSESTRRGYTF	TGTGCCAGCAGTGAATCTACCCGGCGGGGCTACACCTTC
TRBV5-1	.	TRBJ2-2	TRBD1	16	CASSQGTGSGTGELFF	TGCGCCAGCAGCCAAGGGACAGGGTCGGGCACCGGGGAGCTGTTTTTT
TRBV10-3	.	TRBJ2-3	TRBD2	14	CAISESAGTDTQYF	TGTGCCATCAGTGAGTCAGCGGGGACAGATACGCAGTATTTT
TRBV25-1	.	TRBJ2-2	.	12	CASSEYTGELFF	TGTGCCAGCAGCGAATATACCGGGGAGCTGTTTTTT
TRBV30	once	TRBJ1-5	TRBD1	14	CAWSVAGGGQPQHF	TGTGCCTGGAGTGTAGCAGGGGGAGGGCAGCCCCAGCATTTT
TRBV25-1	.	TRBJ2-3	TRBD2	13	CASSAGGTDTQYF	TGTGCCAGCTCGGCGGGGGGCACAGATACGCAGTATTTT
TRBV6-1	.	TRBJ1-1	.	13	CASSEPGGGSAFF	TGTGCCAGCAGTGAGCCAGGCGGCGGGTCGGCTTTCTTT
TRBV6-1	.	TRBJ1-2	.	14	CASSEQAKNYGYTF	TGTGCCAGCAGTGAACAGGCAAAAAACTATGGCTACACCTTC
TRBV4-2	.	TRBJ2-2	.	18	CASSQVFRVSGNTGELFF	TGTGCCAGCAGCCAAGTCTTCCGGGTCTCCGGCAACACCGGGGAGCTGTTTTTT
TRBV24-1	.	TRBJ1-6	TRBD1	17	CATSDSGSDRVCSPLHF	TGTGCCACCAGTGATTCCGGATCGGACAGGGTCTGTTCACCCCTCCACTTT
TRBV4-3	few	TRBJ2-1	TRBD2	17	CASSQLPDGGLYNEQFF	TGCGCCAGCAGCCAACTCCCTGACGGGGGGTTATACAATGAGCAGTTCTTC
TRBV5-6	.	TRBJ1-6	.	17	CASSLGVAGRLNSPLHF	TGTGCCAGCAGCTTGGGGGTCGCTGGACGGCTTAATTCACCCCTCCACTTT
TRBV2	.	TRBJ1-3	TRBD1	15	CASRTDRASGNTIYF	TGTGCCAGCAGAACCGACAGGGCGTCCGGAAACACCATATATTTT
TRBV5-6	.	TRBJ1-2	TRBD1	14	CASSSDRGRDGYTF	TGTGCCAGCAGCTCGGACAGGGGGCGGGATGGCTACACCTTC
TRBV5-6	.	TRBJ1-5	TRBD1	14	CASSLRGPNQPQHF	TGTGCCAGCAGCTTAAGGGGGCCGAATCAGCCCCAGCATTTT
TRBV30	once	TRBJ1-1	TRBD1	15	CAWSATGFEGTEAFF	TGTGCCTGGAGTGCGACAGGGTTCGAAGGCACTGAAGCTTTCTTT
TRBV28	.	TRBJ1-6	TRBD1	14	CASTRDRANSPLHF	TGTGCCAGCACCCGGGACAGGGCTAATTCACCCCTCCACTTT
TRBV19	.	TRBJ1-2	.	11	CVSGFNYGYTF	TGTGTGTCCGGGTTTAACTATGGCTACACCTTC
TRBV5-6	.	TRBJ1-5	TRBD1	16	CASSSGAGTGKQPQHF	TGTGCCAGCAGTTCAGGAGCCGGGACAGGAAAACAGCCCCAGCATTTT
TRBV27	.	TRBJ1-1	.	11	CATRRNTEAFF	TGTGCCACTCGGCGAAACACTGAAGCTTTCTTT
TRBV7-2	.	TRBJ1-1	TRBD1	18	CASSELPGTGVENTEAFF	TGTGCCAGCAGCGAATTACCCGGGACAGGGGTGGAGAACACTGAAGCTTTCTTT